This T cell receptor (beta chain) was profiled in a study of T cell changes during pregnancy in multiple sclerosis. Method: immunoSEQ multiplex PCR; TCRdb's copy keeps in-frame clones and lacks some. The sample lists 85,000 to 100,000 clones, roughly 92% seen once, with 2% to 3% in the top ten. The CDR3 consists of 14 residues. CDR1 LNHDA and CDR2 SQIVND come from the germline V gene (reference sequence). V lost 3 bases and J lost 0, with 7 bases in between. The V and J genes are TRBV19 and TRBJ2-3; D unresolved. This TCR derives from a female donor with multiple sclerosis, enrolled in a pregnancy study. Sample: peripheral blood, taken in the first trimester of pregnancy. CDR3 nucleotide sequence: TGTGCCAGTAGTATGAAGCTTAGCACAGATACGCAGTATTTT. It codes for CASSMKLSTDTQYF.